This T cell receptor (beta chain) stems from a study of blood T cell repertoires in COVID-19. Trimming removed 2 bases from V and 0 bases from J; junction bases left unmatched: 11. The CDR3 totals 18 residues. Germline assignment: CDR1 SEHNR and CDR2 FQNEAQ (reference sequence). Up to 2 weeks before entering the study, exposed participants had met a COVID-19 case. Method: immunoSEQ multiplex PCR; TCRdb's copy keeps in-frame clones and lacks some. The table shows a few hundred thousand clones, with nearly 90% occurring only once. The clonotype comes from a woman aged 45-60 years who had been exposed to COVID-19. The chain has TRBV7-9 and TRBJ2-3; TRBD1 aligns across 7 bases. Sequenced sample: PBMCs or T cells enriched from blood (not recorded which). The CDR3 here is CASSLNWDRETSTDTQYF. CDR3 DNA: TGTGCCAGCAGCTTAAACTGGGACAGAGAAACTAGCACAGATACGCAGTATTTT.